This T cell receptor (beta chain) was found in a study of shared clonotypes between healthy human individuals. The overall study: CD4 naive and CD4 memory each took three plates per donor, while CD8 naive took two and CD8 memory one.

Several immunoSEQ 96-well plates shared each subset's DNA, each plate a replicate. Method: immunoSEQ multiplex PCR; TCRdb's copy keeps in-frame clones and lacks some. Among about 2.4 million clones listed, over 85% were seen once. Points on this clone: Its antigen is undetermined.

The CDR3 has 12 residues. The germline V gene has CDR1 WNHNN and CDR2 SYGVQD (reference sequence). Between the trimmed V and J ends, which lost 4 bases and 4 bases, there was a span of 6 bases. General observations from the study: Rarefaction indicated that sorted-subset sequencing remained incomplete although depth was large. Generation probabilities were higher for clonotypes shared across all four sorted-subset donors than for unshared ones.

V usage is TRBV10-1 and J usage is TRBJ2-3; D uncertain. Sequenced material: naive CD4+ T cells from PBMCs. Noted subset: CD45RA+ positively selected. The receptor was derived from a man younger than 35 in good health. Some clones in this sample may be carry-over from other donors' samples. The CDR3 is CASSASSDTQYF. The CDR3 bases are TGCGCCAGCAGTGCTAGTTCAGATACGCAGTATTTT.